A single TCR beta chain is shown here with its context. It lacks a known antigen. The input lacks base qualities; no much larger clone sits a single base away. The data stem from a study of blood T cells in healthy people across ages (dated by TCRdb to about 2015). For context, the study as a whole: Template switching captured roughly one uniquely barcoded TCR beta cDNA molecule per two T cells in model experiments. Using deep sequencing normalized with unique cDNA molecular identifiers, the study measured how TCR beta repertoire diversity changes with age. The donors were divided into four age groups: young (average around 17 years), middle-aged (about 41), aged (about 61) and long-lived (82). Donors of different ages were randomly distributed across sequencing lanes to avoid experimental bias. Using the same blood draw, the study looked at two additional independent replicas of 1 million unique cDNA reads for two donors, one aged 18 to 30 and the other aged 80 or older. The paper's findings and limits, for the study overall: Estimates of total diversity from one million sequenced T cells were regarded as lower bounds and underestimates. Donor CMV infection status was unknown, potentially confounding age-related changes in expanded clonotypes. As age increased, observed TCR beta diversity per million T cells dropped in a roughly linear way, and a significant reduction was already evident by age about 36. The percentage of naive T cells measured by flow cytometry correlated strongly with observed TCR beta diversity. Since profiling was done on bulk unsorted PBMCs, naive and antigen-experienced compartments could not be conclusively compared. Compared with the aged group, the long-lived group had more naive CD4+ T cells, fewer expanded clones and increased TCR diversity, a pattern suggesting age selection.

The library was produced with 5' RACE. Sequencer: Illumina HiSeq 2500. A second PCR of roughly 6 to 12 cycles was run with a J-beta primer mix and a sample-barcoded 5' primer. A template-switch 5' adaptor carrying 12 random nucleotides introduced a unique molecular identifier onto each TCR beta cDNA molecule. Each sample yielded at least 2.5 million CDR3-containing paired-end reads. All of the RNA was converted into first-strand cDNA using the Mint cDNA synthesis kit, with a TRBC-specific oligonucleotide serving as the primer. All cDNA was treated with uracil-DNA glycosylase and then went through a first 18-cycle PCR with the universal primers M1SS and BC2_uni_R. As for how the authors treated the data: For normalization, 1 million high-quality reads were randomly selected from each sample, with every read carrying a distinct molecular identifier. Instead of being binned into consensus sequences, reads with shared molecular identifiers were discarded. MiTCR, with a Q25 quality threshold and the strictest error-elimination algorithm, was used for CDR3 identification, clonotype clustering and error correction. A nonparametric unseen species model with Euler transformation was used to estimate a lower bound on total TCR beta diversity. TCRdb reprocessing: public reads trimmed at Q25 with fastp, clones called with MiXCR, in-frame beta chains kept. Here each entry gathers all rows of one CDR3 protein and keeps the most common genes and DNA. The V and J calls and clone size come from TCRdb's table, not from the authors' own analysis. For this sample the table gives hundreds of thousands of distinct CDR3 sequences, of which under 55% were detected only once. Around 21% of the sample lies in the top ten.

The CDR3 covers 14 residues, taking in both the cysteine and the phenylalanine. Here the CDR3 DNA is all that survives: 42 bases in frame from base 1. Looking up the germline V gene yields CDR1 SGHRS and CDR2 YFSETQ. V and J are truncated by 4 bases and 7 bases respectively, leaving an intervening sequence of 15 bases. Donors were roughly 40 systemically healthy Caucasian individuals from Russia aged 6 to 90 years. Each donor gave ten milliliters of peripheral blood, collected into EDTA-treated Vacutainer tubes. Ficoll-Paque density-gradient centrifugation was used to isolate PBMCs, with at least 6 million per sample. Trizol reagent was used to extract total RNA from the PBMCs, yielding at least 5 micrograms per sample. For every donor, an aliquot of PBMCs went through flow cytometry to measure the percentages of naive CD45RAhigh/CD27high T cells.

This TCR derives from a man in his 60s in good health. The sample taken for sequencing was blood. The chain joins TRBV5-1 to TRBJ1-5, with the D segment identity uncertain. The nucleotide sequence reads TGCGCCAGCAGCGTGGAGGCGGGAAGACAGCCCCAGCATTTT. Its amino acids are CASSVEAGRQPQHF.